This T cell receptor (beta chain) was captured in a study of blood T cell repertoires in COVID-19. Measured with immunoSEQ multiplex PCR; TCRdb has only the in-frame clones, and not every one. The profile shows around 270,000 clones, 70% to 90% of them singletons. Per the germline V gene, CDR1 is MNHEY and CDR2 is SVGAGI. V lost 0 bases to trimming and J lost 7 bases, with 6 bases between them. The CDR3 is 12 amino acids. Before being deemed recovered, Cohort 3 donors had two negative PCRs, clearance, or symptom resolution. The chain carries TRBV6-5 and TRBJ1-2; D unclear. The sequence was collected from a woman aged 25 to 45 who had recovered from COVID-19. Sequencing was done on a sample of PBMCs or T cells enriched from blood (not recorded which). The CDR3 is CASSYSNGGYTF. DNA for the CDR3: TGTGCCAGCAGTTACTCTAACGGTGGCTACACCTTC.